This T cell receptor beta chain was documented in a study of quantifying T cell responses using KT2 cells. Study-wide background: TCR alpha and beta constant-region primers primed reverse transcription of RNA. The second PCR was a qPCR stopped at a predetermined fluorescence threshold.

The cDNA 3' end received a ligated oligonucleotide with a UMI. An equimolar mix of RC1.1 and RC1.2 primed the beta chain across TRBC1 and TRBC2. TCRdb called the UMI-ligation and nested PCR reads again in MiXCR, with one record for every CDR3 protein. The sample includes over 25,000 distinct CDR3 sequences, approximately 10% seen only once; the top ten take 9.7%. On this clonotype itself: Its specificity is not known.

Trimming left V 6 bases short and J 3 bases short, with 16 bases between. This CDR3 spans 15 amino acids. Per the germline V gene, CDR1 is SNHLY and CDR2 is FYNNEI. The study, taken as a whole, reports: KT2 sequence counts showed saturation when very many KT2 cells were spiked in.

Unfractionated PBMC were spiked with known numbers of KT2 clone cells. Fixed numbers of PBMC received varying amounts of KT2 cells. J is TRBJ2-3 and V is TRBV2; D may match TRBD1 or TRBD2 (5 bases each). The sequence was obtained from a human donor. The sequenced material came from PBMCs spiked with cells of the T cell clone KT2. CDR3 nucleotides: TGTGCCAGCAGAAGAGGGGCCGACTGGACAGATACGCAGTATTTT. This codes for CASRRGADWTDTQYF.